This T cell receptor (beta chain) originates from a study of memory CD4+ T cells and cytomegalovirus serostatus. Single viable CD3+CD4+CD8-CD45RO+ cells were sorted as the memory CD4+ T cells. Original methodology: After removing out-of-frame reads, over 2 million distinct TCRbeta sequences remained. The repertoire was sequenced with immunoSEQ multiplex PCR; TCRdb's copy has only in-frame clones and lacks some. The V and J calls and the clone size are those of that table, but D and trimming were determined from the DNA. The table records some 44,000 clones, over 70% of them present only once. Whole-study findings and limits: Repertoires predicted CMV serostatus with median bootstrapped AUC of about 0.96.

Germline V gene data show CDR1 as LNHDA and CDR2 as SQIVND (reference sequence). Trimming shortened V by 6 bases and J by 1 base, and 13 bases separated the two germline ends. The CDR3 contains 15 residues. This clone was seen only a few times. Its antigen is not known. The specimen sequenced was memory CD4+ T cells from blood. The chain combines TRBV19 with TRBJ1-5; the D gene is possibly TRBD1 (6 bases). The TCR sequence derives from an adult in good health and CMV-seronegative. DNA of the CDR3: TGTGCCAGTAGCATAACAGGGACGAGCAATCAGCCCCAGCATTTT. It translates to CASSITGTSNQPQHF.